The TCR beta chain under discussion was sequenced for a study of T cells in Graves' hyperthyroidism and ophthalmopathy. The study, taken as a whole, reports: Separation of ophthalmopathy from stable hyperthyroidism was achieved by a 13 V-J model.

Template material for amplifying TCR beta CDR3 regions consisted of RNA transcripts. With the HTBI primer set, the TCR CDR3 went through a first round of RT-PCR. TCRdb reprocessed the multiplex PCR reads with MiXCR, giving one entry per CDR3 protein. Of almost 600,000 distinct CDR3 sequences in the sample, around 42% are singletons; the top ten hold more than 7%. To note about this clonotype: Its antigen is unidentified. The junction shows a germline mismatch at one end, possibly a read error.

Hyperthyroidism of Graves' type that showed no ophthalmopathy progression within 18 months was stable. Patients aged 18 to 65 had newly diagnosed hyperthyroidism of under 2 months' duration. Diagnosis relied on clinical symptoms, serum thyroxine and TRAb, thyroid ultrasound and orbital computed tomography. Looked up from germline, CDR1 is LNHDA and CDR2 is SQIVND (reference sequence). This CDR3 region has 12 residues. The rearrangement uses TRBV19 and TRBJ2-1; the D call may be TRBD1 or TRBD2 (5 bases each). This TCR was recovered from a woman between 18 and 29 years old with Graves' hyperthyroidism. Sequencing was performed on peripheral blood or thyroid tissue (not recorded which). CDR3 amino acids: CASSIGANEQLF. CDR3 coding DNA: TGTGCCAGTAGTATCGGGGCAAATGAGCAGCTCTTC.